Below, 30 T cell receptor beta chains from the same sample are listed, as sequenced in a study of graft-versus-host responses after intestinal transplantation (dated by TCRdb to 2020 to 2022). Libraries were constructed by the immunoSEQ multiplex PCR assay. TCRdb limited this immuneACCESS table to in-frame rearrangements with V and J called. A share of clones is missing; checked studies link under half to unresolved V genes, and the rest is unexplained. The sample contains 85,000 to 100,000 clones, 75% to 90% of them found a single time. Together, the top ten hold nearly 0.11% of the sample. Their cognate antigens are unknown. What this sample's time point label stands for: cells obtained before transplantation from donor or recipient. Here the sequenced sample was unstimulated CD4+ T cells sorted from spleen or lymph node cells, taken before intestinal transplant. The receptors were sampled from a human donor who received an intestinal transplant.

The chain is built from TRBV21-1 and TRBJ2-3; the listed D gene, TRBD1, was not tested against the DNA. TRBV21-1 is recorded as a pseudogene. The CDR3 has 17 residues. The CDR3 DNA reads TGTGCCAGCAGCACACCCAAGGACAGAGAAAAGACAGATACGCAGTATTTT. This encodes CASSTPKDREKTDTQYF.

The chain has TRBV9 and TRBJ1-1; D is perhaps TRBD1 (5 bases). The CDR3 loop spans 14 amino acids. Germline assignment: CDR1 SGDLS and CDR2 YYNGEE. V lost 4 bases and J lost 2, with 12 bases in between. CDR3: CASSPGGRNTEAFF. CDR3 DNA: TGTGCCAGCAGCCCCGGGGGGAGAAACACTGAAGCTTTCTTT.

This chain links TRBV28 with TRBJ2-7, with TRBD1 identical over 11 bases. The CDR3 is 14 amino acids. The trim removed 6 bases at V and 4 bases at J, leaving 5 bases unmatched. Germline CDR1 reads MDHEN; CDR2 reads SYDVKM. The CDR3 reads CASRTDRGLYEQYF. The CDR3 nucleotides read TGTGCCAGCAGGACGGACAGGGGGCTTTACGAGCAGTACTTC.

The chain couples TRBV5-1 to TRBJ2-7; D is perhaps TRBD2 (7 bases). Trimming stripped 0 bases from V and 3 bases from J, with 13 bases between. The length of the CDR3 is 15 residues. Germline CDR1 is SGHRS and CDR2 is YFSETQ. The CDR3 loop reads CASSLAGGLLYEQYF. CDR3 nucleotide sequence: TGCGCCAGCAGCTTGGCCGGGGGGCTCCTCTACGAGCAGTACTTC. The variable domain in full, completed from reference TRBV5-1 and TRBJ2-7, reads KAGVTQTPRYLIKTRGQQVTLSCSPISGHRSVSWYQQTPGQGLQFLFEYFSETQRNKGNFPGRFSGRQFSNSRSEMNVSTLELGDSALYLCASSLAGGLLYEQYFGPGTRLTVT.

This chain connects TRBV7-6 to TRBJ2-7, with 9 bases that match TRBD1. There are 15 residues in the CDR3. CDR1 is SGHVS and CDR2 is FNYEAQ in the germline V gene. J gave up 7 bases and V 5 bases, and 12 bases lay outside the gene matches. The CDR3 region has the DNA TGTGCCAGCAGCCCGACCCGGGACAGGGCGTCTGAGCAGTACTTC. This encodes CASSPTRDRASEQYF.

This sequence joins TRBV11-2 and TRBJ1-6; 7 bases fit TRBD1. Germline trimming cut 5 bases from V and 4 bases from J; bases unmatched to any gene: 5. CDR1 is SGHAT, CDR2 FQNNGV, per germline. This CDR3 contains 15 residues. The CDR3 reads CASSTPGQYNSPLHF. The CDR3 nucleotides are TGTGCCAGCAGCACGCCGGGACAGTATAATTCACCCCTCCACTTT. The whole variable domain, filled in from reference TRBV11-2 and TRBJ1-6, reads EAGVAQSPRYKIIEKRQSVAFWCNPISGHATLYWYQQILGQGPKLLIQFQNNGVVDDSQLPKDRFSAERLKGVDSTLKIQPAKLEDSAVYLCASSTPGQYNSPLHFGNGTRLTVT.

This chain connects TRBV18 to TRBJ2-7; unclear D gene. V was pared by 3 bases and J by 2 bases, with 17 bases between. The CDR3 contains 16 residues. Germline CDR1 is KGHSH and CDR2 is LQKENI. In DNA form, the CDR3 reads TGTGCCAGCTCACCGCCGCTCGGTACAGAGCCCTACGAGCAGTACTTC. This encodes CASSPPLGTEPYEQYF.

V gene TRBV9 combines with J gene TRBJ1-3; D not certain. The CDR3 has 15 amino acids. Trimming took off 2 bases at V and 0 bases at J, with 9 bases between the two ends. Germline CDR1 SGDLS, CDR2 YYNGEE. The DNA for the CDR3 is TGTGCCAGCAGCGTTACAGCAAGCTCTGGAAACACCATATATTTT. Protein: CASSVTASSGNTIYF.

The chain uses TRBV9 and TRBJ2-7; D unresolved. The CDR3 is made up of 15 amino acids. V lost 0 bases, J lost 2 bases, and 12 bases lay in between. Germline V CDR1 and CDR2: SGDLS, YYNGEE. CDR3 coding DNA: TGTGCCAGCAGCGTAGATGGTTCTACGGCCTACGAGCAGTACTTC. Its translation: CASSVDGSTAYEQYF.

The chain recombines TRBV5-5 with TRBJ1-6; D remains unclear. The CDR3 runs to 15 residues. Germline V CDR1 and CDR2: SGHKS, YYEKEE (reference sequence). Trimming removed 0 bases at V and 4 bases at J, with 8 bases between. In nucleotides, the CDR3 is TGTGCCAGCAGCTTGGAATCGGGGTATAATTCACCCCTCCACTTT. Protein: CASSLESGYNSPLHF. Full variable domain (outside the CDR3, taken from reference TRBV5-5 and TRBJ1-6): DAGVTQSPTHLIKTRGQQVTLRCSPISGHKSVSWYQQVLGQGPQFIFQYYEKEERGRGNFPDRFSARQFPNYSSELNVNALLLGDSALYLCASSLESGYNSPLHFGNGTRLTVT.

This clone was found once. V usage is TRBV11-2 and J usage is TRBJ1-4; D is undetermined. This CDR3 contains 13 residues. Germline lookup yields CDR1 SGHAT and CDR2 FQNNGV. The V and J ends lost 4 bases and 5 bases respectively, with 8 bases between them. CDR3 residues: CASSWLQNEKLFF. Written as DNA, the CDR3 is TGTGCCAGCAGCTGGCTACAGAATGAAAAACTGTTTTTT.

The V gene is TRBV20-1, the J gene TRBJ2-1; D is ambiguous. This CDR3 contains 11 residues. Trimming removed 3 bases at V and 7 bases at J, with 7 bases between. Germline CDR1 and CDR2: DFQATT and SNEGSKA (reference sequence). CDR3 sequence (DNA): TGCAGTGCTAGGCTCGAGAATGAGCAGTTCTTC. It specifies CSARLENEQFF.

The J gene is TRBJ2-3, the V gene TRBV15; possibly TRBD1 for D (5 bases). V lost 4 bases and J lost 5, with 16 bases in between. This CDR3 has 15 amino acids. Germline V CDR1 and CDR2: LNHNV, YYDKDF (reference sequence). CDR3 residues: CATSTPQGVKDTQYF. CDR3 nucleotide sequence: TGTGCCACCAGCACCCCCCAGGGCGTAAAAGATACGCAGTATTTT.

The chain employs TRBV2 and TRBJ2-7; D is undetermined. Germline V gene lookup returns CDR1 SNHLY and CDR2 FYNNEI. This CDR3 comprises 15 residues. Trimming pared 6 bases from V and 0 bases from J, leaving 15 bases between. The CDR3 here is CASSLFRLDSYEQYF. CDR3 bases: TGTGCCAGCAGCCTCTTTCGACTGGACTCCTACGAGCAGTACTTC.

The chain links TRBV18 to TRBJ2-7; TRBD2 aligns across 10 bases. The CDR3 length is 13 residues. Per germline, CDR1 KGHSH and CDR2 LQKENI. V dropped 3 bases and J dropped 7; count of bases not matched to a gene: 3. The CDR3 sequence: CASSPTTSGEQYF. As DNA, the CDR3 is TGTGCCAGCTCACCTACGACTAGCGGGGAGCAGTACTTC.

This clone was found a few times. The DNA of the CDR3 is TGTGCCAGCAGTTACTCTTTGGGGCTCGGTTCACCCCTCCACTTT. Translation: CASSYSLGLGSPLHF. This chain joins TRBV6-5 and TRBJ1-6; D possibly corresponds to TRBD1 (5 bases). This CDR3 is built from 15 residues. Germline V lookup: CDR1 MNHEY, CDR2 SVGAGI. V was clipped by 0 bases and J by 9 bases, with 12 bases between them.

The chain links TRBV4-1 to TRBJ1-2, with D hard to call. The V gene lost 1 base and the J gene lost 5 bases, with 20 bases spanning the gap. CDR1 and CDR2 (germline): MGHRA, YSYEKL. The CDR3 sequence is 17 residues long. In DNA, the CDR3 is TGCGCCAGCAGCCAAGGTTTAGGTGCCAGCCGGAGTTATGGCTACACCTTC. Encoded protein: CASSQGLGASRSYGYTF.

The rearrangement links TRBV29-1 to TRBJ1-2; 8 bases are a match to TRBD1. The germline CDR1 and CDR2 sequences are SQVTM and ANQGSEA. The CDR3 sequence is 15 residues long. J gave up 8 bases and V 6 bases, and 17 bases lay outside the gene matches. As DNA, the CDR3 is TGCAGCGTGGGGACAGGTGGGGTTGGTCTGTCCGGCTACACCTTC. Protein sequence: CSVGTGGVGLSGYTF.

V usage is TRBV23-1 and J usage is TRBJ1-2; TRBD1 agrees at 9 bases. TRBV23-1 qualifies as an ORF whose function is uncertain. V dropped 6 bases and J dropped 4; count of bases not matched to a gene: 12. The CDR3 length is 16 residues. The chain's CDR3 is CASSLQPDRGTYGYTF. The CDR3 DNA reads as TGCGCCAGCAGCCTACAACCGGACAGGGGTACCTATGGCTACACCTTC.

The V call is TRBV19, the J call TRBJ1-1; D not certain. From germline, CDR1 is LNHDA and CDR2 SQIVND (reference sequence). This CDR3 has 14 residues. V dropped 9 bases and J dropped 7 bases, with 21 bases sitting between them. The CDR3 sequence: CASSPRTAGNEAFF. CDR3 in DNA: TGTGCCAGCTCCCCAAGGACCGCGGGAAATGAAGCTTTCTTT.

This clone was seen a few times. The rearrangement links TRBV4-1 to TRBJ1-1, with 8 bases lining up with TRBD1. The V segment lost 1 base and the J segment 4 bases; nucleotides outside the gene matches: 5. Per the germline V gene, CDR1 is MGHRA and CDR2 is YSYEKL. The CDR3 has 15 amino acids. The CDR3 protein is CASSQVRTGSTEAFF. In nucleotides, the CDR3 is TGCGCCAGCAGCCAAGTAAGGACAGGGAGCACTGAAGCTTTCTTT.

The chain carries TRBV27 and TRBJ2-3; 10 bases map to TRBD2. The CDR3 extends over 15 amino acids. Per germline, CDR1 MNHEY and CDR2 SMNVEV (reference sequence). V lost 8 bases to trimming and J lost 5 bases; unmatched junction nucleotides: 10. DNA of the CDR3: TGTGCCAGCGGTCAGCGGGGGGGCTCGGGAGATACGCAGTATTTT. Translation: CASGQRGGSGDTQYF.

This clone was counted a few times. The chain recombines TRBV5-6 with TRBJ2-2, with D possibly being TRBD1 (6 bases). The CDR3 contains 15 residues. V was clipped by 6 bases and J by 0 bases, with 12 bases between them. Germline V lookup: CDR1 SGHDT, CDR2 YYEEEE. The CDR3 DNA follows: TGTGCCAGCAAGACAGGCCTCGCGAACACCGGGGAGCTGTTTTTT. This sequence encodes CASKTGLANTGELFF.

The chain has TRBV6-6 and TRBJ2-7, with 7 bases lining up with TRBD1. V shed 4 bases, J shed 2 bases, and the junction held 8 bases outside the gene matches. This CDR3 has 15 residues. Germline V gene data show CDR1 as MNHNY and CDR2 as SVGAGI (reference sequence). The CDR3 sequence is CASSSGTARTYEQYF. The DNA of the CDR3 is TGTGCCAGCAGTTCGGGGACAGCCCGAACCTACGAGCAGTACTTC.

The chain has TRBV2 and TRBJ2-4, with a weak D call TRBD2 (6 bases). The ends were cut back, 2 bases at V and 6 bases at J, with 14 bases in the middle. Looked up from germline, CDR1 is SNHLY and CDR2 is FYNNEI. This CDR3 comprises 15 residues. CDR3 DNA sequence: TGTGCCAGCAGTGAATTGAGTTGGGACTCAAACATTCAGTACTTC. Its protein product is CASSELSWDSNIQYF.

The rearrangement uses TRBV6-1 and TRBJ1-5; 8 bases are a match to TRBD1. This CDR3 has 15 residues. Germline V gene sequence: CDR1 MNHNS, CDR2 SASEGT. V trimming: 6 bases; J trimming: 4 bases; junction bases outside the gene matches: 8. The CDR3 DNA is TGTGCCAGCAGCCCCGGGACAGGCATTAATCAGCCCCAGCATTTT. Translating it yields CASSPGTGINQPQHF.

The chain combines TRBV7-3 with TRBJ1-4, with TRBD1 matching over 10 bases. After removal of 5 bases from V and 5 bases from J, the junction contained 2 bases not matched to a gene. CDR1 and CDR2 from the germline V gene are SGHTA and FQGTGA. The CDR3 extends over 14 amino acids. The CDR3, as DNA: TGTGCCAGCAGCCGACAGGGGGCAAATGAAAAACTGTTTTTT. Residues: CASSRQGANEKLFF.

The chain joins TRBV6-1 to TRBJ2-3, with a tentative D call TRBD2 (7 bases). The germline CDR1 and CDR2 sequences are MNHNS and SASEGT. The V end was cut by 6 bases, the J end by 1 base, with 11 bases between. The CDR3 extends over 14 amino acids. DNA for the CDR3: TGTGCCAGCAGCGGAGGGGGGGGCACAGATACGCAGTATTTT. This encodes CASSGGGGTDTQYF.

The gene calls are TRBV29-1 and TRBJ1-2, with 8 bases fitting TRBD1. Trimming cost V 5 bases and J 4 bases; bases outside gene matches: 6. Per germline, CDR1 SQVTM and CDR2 ANQGSEA. The CDR3 is made up of 13 amino acids. CDR3 amino acids: CSVKTGVGYGYTF. The CDR3 DNA reads TGCAGCGTTAAGACAGGGGTGGGCTATGGCTACACCTTC.

About this clone: The sample contains more than one DNA sequence encoding this CDR3. This CDR3 is CASSPGSTYEQYF. The CDR3 coding sequence is TGTGCCAGCTCACCCGGGTCAACGTACGAGCAGTACTTC. V usage is TRBV18 and J usage is TRBJ2-7; no definite D call. Germline values: CDR1 KGHSH, CDR2 LQKENI. V lost 3 bases, J lost 4 bases, and 10 bases lay in between. The CDR3 extends over 13 amino acids.